This entry describes one T cell receptor (beta chain). Antigen specificity is unknown. Primers used in a second PCR of roughly 6 to 11 cycles were a sample-barcoded 5' primer and a J-beta primer mix. One entry per CDR3 protein, called by TCRdb with MiXCR from the 5' RACE reads. The repertoire consists of roughly 680,000 distinct CDR3 sequences, with around 50% occurring once and the leading ten covering approximately 13%. This record belongs to a study of blood T cells in healthy people across ages. Study-level information: Per two T cells, about one barcoded beta molecule was captured through template switching.

The germline V gene has CDR1 SGHRS and CDR2 YFSETQ. Trimming at V came to 0 bases and at J to 4 bases, leaving 6 bases not matched to a gene. The CDR3 runs to 15 residues. General study points: The recorded TCR beta diversity per million T cells decreased in a roughly linear manner with age. Those diversity estimates obtained from one million T cells were thought to be underestimates.

This chain links TRBV5-1 with TRBJ2-7; 8 bases agree with TRBD1. This receptor was identified in a woman of 80 years or more in good health. Sequencing was performed on blood. The CDR3 loop is CASSLVVQGAYEQYF. Written as DNA, the CDR3 is TGCGCCAGCAGCTTGGTCGTCCAGGGGGCTTACGAGCAGTACTTC.